Listed here are 12 T cell receptor beta chains from one sample, sequenced in a study of T cells after posttransplantation cyclophosphamide. The protocol was immunoSEQ multiplex PCR, while the TCRdb copy is restricted to in-frame clones and leaves out a portion. This table holds approximately 50,000 clones, 90% to 95% found once. Sequencing was carried out using PBMCs. The source of these receptors is a young woman in good health and a related stem cell transplant donor.

This chain connects TRBV6-1 to TRBJ2-1; 7 bases are shared with TRBD2. V lost 2 bases to trimming and J lost 4 bases; unmatched junction nucleotides: 8. Germline lookup yields CDR1 MNHNS and CDR2 SASEGT. The CDR3 is 16 amino acids. CDR3 sequence: CASSERERGSYNEQFF. CDR3 sequence (DNA): TGTGCCAGCAGTGAACGGGAGCGGGGAAGTTACAATGAGCAGTTCTTC.

The gene calls are TRBV6-6 and TRBJ1-2; possibly TRBD1 for D (6 bases). Trimming removed 2 bases at V and 12 bases at J, with 7 bases between. CDR3 length: 10 amino acids. The V gene's germline CDR1 is MNHNY and CDR2 SVGAGI (reference sequence). The CDR3 sequence: CASSYRDNTF. As DNA, the CDR3 is TGTGCCAGCAGTTACAGGGACAACACCTTC.

This chain connects TRBV9 to TRBJ2-7, with 8 bases identical to TRBD1. This CDR3 is 14 amino acids long. Germline V gene lookup returns CDR1 SGDLS and CDR2 YYNGEE. J gave up 2 bases and V 3 bases, and 4 bases lay outside the gene matches. As DNA, the CDR3 is TGTGCCAGCAGCGCCTCGGGACAGGCCTACGAGCAGTACTTC. The encoded protein is CASSASGQAYEQYF.

The genes are TRBV6-5 and TRBJ2-1, with 12 bases aligning to TRBD1. With V trimmed by 6 bases and J by 8 bases, 8 bases remained unmatched. This CDR3 is built from 15 residues. The germline V gene has CDR1 MNHEY and CDR2 SVGAGI. CDR3 bases: TGTGCCAGCAGCCCGGGGACAGGGGGCGCATATGAGCAGTTCTTC. This encodes CASSPGTGGAYEQFF.

The CDR3 nucleotides are TGTGCCAGCAGTTATTCCGGGACTAACACTGAAGCTTTCTTT. Encoded protein: CASSYSGTNTEAFF. The chain recombines TRBV6-5 with TRBJ1-1, with TRBD1 as a possible D gene (5 bases). The CDR3 contains 14 residues. Trimming removed 3 bases at V and 2 bases at J, with 10 bases between. CDR1 is MNHEY and CDR2 is SVGAGI in the germline V gene.

The chain couples TRBV30 to TRBJ2-3; TRBD2 agrees at 8 bases. CDR1 and CDR2 (germline): GTSNPN, SVGIG (reference sequence). CDR3 length: 13 amino acids. The CDR3 DNA sequence: TGTGCAGTGGAGCGGGGGAGCACAGATACGCAGTATTTT. As protein: CAVERGSTDTQYF.

V gene TRBV27 combines with J gene TRBJ1-2, with unresolved D. CDR1 MNHEY and CDR2 SMNVEV come from the germline V gene (reference sequence). The V end was cut by 7 bases, the J end by 6 bases, with 15 bases between. The CDR3 sequence is 13 residues long. The CDR3 region has the DNA TGTGCCAGCACAATAGCCCTAGGAGATGGCTACACCTTC. Its protein is CASTIALGDGYTF.

The chain employs TRBV19 and TRBJ2-2, with 10 bases that match TRBD2. The V gene's germline CDR1 is LNHDA and CDR2 SQIVND (reference sequence). CDR3 size: 16 residues. The J segment lost 3 bases and the V segment lost 3 bases, leaving 4 bases of the junction unmatched. Written as DNA, the CDR3 is TGTGCCAGTAGTATTCCTCTAGCGGGAGACACCGGGGAGCTGTTTTTT. The encoded protein is CASSIPLAGDTGELFF.

The chain joins TRBV29-1 to TRBJ1-1; 9 bases are shared with TRBD1. This CDR3 region has 14 residues. Germline CDR1 is SQVTM and CDR2 is ANQGSEA. With V trimmed by 4 bases and J by 2 bases, 5 bases remained unmatched. CDR3: CSVVATGGNTEAFF. The CDR3 nucleotides are TGCAGCGTTGTCGCGACAGGGGGTAACACTGAAGCTTTCTTT.

This chain uses TRBV5-1 with TRBJ2-2; D is perhaps TRBD2 (6 bases). Trimming left V 1 base short and J 1 base short, with 11 bases between. Germline V gene lookup returns CDR1 SGHRS and CDR2 YFSETQ. The CDR3 totals 16 residues. The CDR3 bases are TGCGCCAGCAGCTTGAGTCTAGCGAAGAACACCGGGGAGCTGTTTTTT. It encodes CASSLSLAKNTGELFF. The whole variable domain, remainder taken from reference TRBV5-1 and TRBJ2-2, is KAGVTQTPRYLIKTRGQQVTLSCSPISGHRSVSWYQQTPGQGLQFLFEYFSETQRNKGNFPGRFSGRQFSNSRSEMNVSTLELGDSALYLCASSLSLAKNTGELFFGEGSRLTVL.

V usage is TRBV14 and J usage is TRBJ1-6; 8 positions agree with TRBD1. After removal of 4 bases from V and 12 bases from J, the junction contained 8 bases not matched to a gene. The germline gives CDR1 SGHDN, CDR2 FVKESK. The CDR3 covers 14 residues. The CDR3 region is CASSLGQGLGPLHF. The CDR3 bases are TGTGCCAGCAGCCTAGGACAGGGCCTTGGACCCCTCCACTTT. Full variable domain (missing parts from reference TRBV14 and TRBJ1-6): EAGVTQFPSHSVIEKGQTVTLRCDPISGHDNLYWYRRVMGKEIKFLLHFVKESKQDESGMPNNRFLAERTGGTYSTLKVQPAELEDSGVYFCASSLGQGLGPLHFGNGTRLTVT.

This chain uses TRBV9 with TRBJ2-7, with a weak D call TRBD2 (6 bases). CDR3 length: 15 amino acids. CDR1 is SGDLS, CDR2 YYNGEE, per germline. The germline V and J ends were trimmed by 2 bases and 5 bases, with 17 bases remaining between them. The CDR3 is CASSVSGGRRNEQYF. CDR3 DNA sequence: TGTGCCAGCAGCGTCTCAGGAGGGAGAAGAAACGAGCAGTACTTC.